This entry is about one T cell receptor beta chain. Antigen unknown. The data were taken from a study of a mutant IDH1 vaccine in newly diagnosed glioma. Study-wide context: Administration of eight vaccinations to patients took place in weeks 1, 3, 5, 7, 11, 15, 19, 23. Patients were started on vaccination 4-6 weeks after radiotherapy alone, or with temozolomide cycles. Findings and caveats of the study: Among patients, around 93% showed immune responses induced by the vaccine.

Germline CDR1 and CDR2: SGHAT and FQNNGV. The CDR3 runs to 13 residues. Trimming removed 7 bases from V and 1 base from J, with 11 bases in between. Data came from immunoSEQ multiplex PCR; TCRdb stores just in-frame clones and leaves some out. Of about 61,000 clones listed, approximately 80% are singletons. The time point denotes: week 11, during vaccination. All doses held 300 ug of mutant IDH1 20-mer peptide, with topical imiquimod. The source is a man aged 50-59 years with glioma. This specimen consisted of PBMCs, obtained from a glioma patient whose treatment included an IDH1 peptide vaccine. The chain employs TRBV11-2 and TRBJ2-7; tentative D call: TRBD2 (5 bases). The CDR3 nucleotides read TGTGCCAGCACCCAACCGGGGTCCTACGAGCAGTACTTC. Its translation is CASTQPGSYEQYF. Variable domain in full (rest from reference TRBV11-2 and TRBJ2-7): EAGVAQSPRYKIIEKRQSVAFWCNPISGHATLYWYQQILGQGPKLLIQFQNNGVVDDSQLPKDRFSAERLKGVDSTLKIQPAKLEDSAVYLCASTQPGSYEQYFGPGTRLTVT.